Detailed here is one TCR beta chain. The germline V gene has CDR1 LNHNV and CDR2 YYDKDF (reference sequence). The CDR3 is 15 amino acids. V dropped 3 bases and J dropped 3 bases, with 12 bases sitting between them. The sample comes from a study of blood T cell repertoires in COVID-19. Study-level background: Acute and convalescent COVID-19 samples came from the United States, Italy and Spain. T cells, B-cell-depleted T cells, or PBMCs provided the cDNA or gDNA that served as material.

Sequencing used immunoSEQ multiplex PCR; TCRdb keeps in-frame clones, though not all of them. The table lists 100,000 to 150,000 clones, 86% of them singletons. The sample consisted of peripheral blood. The rearrangement uses TRBV15 and TRBJ2-1; tentative D call: TRBD2 (5 bases). The source is a human donor in a cohort sampled during active COVID-19. The chain's CDR3 is CATSSIRTGYNEQFF. The CDR3 DNA reads TGTGCCACCAGCAGCATCAGGACTGGCTACAATGAGCAGTTCTTC. Full variable domain (outside the CDR3, taken from reference TRBV15 and TRBJ2-1): DAMVIQNPRYQVTQFGKPVTLSCSQTLNHNVMYWYQQKSSQAPKLLFHYYDKDFNNEADTPDNFQSRRPNTSFCFLDIRSPGLGDTAMYLCATSSIRTGYNEQFFGPGTRLTVL.